This T cell receptor beta chain originates from a study of radiotherapy plus CTLA-4 blockade in lung cancer. CDR3 size: 16 residues. J was trimmed by 3 bases and V by 7 bases; bases with no gene match: 9. Germline V gene lookup returns CDR1 LNHDA and CDR2 SQIVND (reference sequence). The method was immunoSEQ multiplex PCR; TCRdb's version includes in-frame clones alone and lacks a portion of them. The sample shows about 51,000 clones, approximately 80% of them seen only once. This receptor was taken from a human donor with non-small cell lung cancer whose response to radiotherapy plus ipilimumab could not be evaluated. The rearrangement uses TRBV19 and TRBJ2-5; 12 bases line up with TRBD2. Sequences were derived from peripheral blood, sampled from a patient treated with radiotherapy plus ipilimumab. The CDR3 bases are TGTGCCAGTACGAACGCCCGGACTAGCGGGGAAGAGACCCAGTACTTC. Amino acids: CASTNARTSGEETQYF.